This T cell receptor (beta chain) appears in the sequencing data of a study of T cell repertoires in cytomegalovirus infection. Concerning this clonotype itself: Its antigen remains unidentified.

MiXCR was run by TCRdb on the reads, yielding one entry per CDR3 protein. The data show about 46,000 distinct CDR3 sequences, with 15% to 25% seen just once and roughly 53% held by the top ten. General study results and limits: Across the ex vivo response, the dominant clonotypes were HLA-C-restricted CMV-specific TCR beta clonotypes.

Material: CD8+ T cells from cultured PBMCs, obtained from culture after CMV antigen stimulation. The clonotype comes from a human donor in good health (CMV status not recorded). Some clones in this sample may be carry-over from other donors' samples.

The CDR3 loop is CATSGLAEDIEQFF. CDR3 DNA sequence: TGTGCCACCAGTGGACTAGCGGAAGACATTGAGCAGTTCTTC. V gene TRBV24-1 combines with J gene TRBJ2-1; 9 nucleotides line up with TRBD2. The CDR3 contains 14 residues. The V gene end was trimmed by 5 bases and the J gene end by 9 bases; junction bases not matched to a gene: 7. Germline values: CDR1 KGHDR, CDR2 SFDVKD.